This note documents a single T cell receptor beta chain sequence. This clone was picked up one time. Its antigen has not been determined. Base qualities are not provided; no much larger clone lies one nucleotide away. The immunoSEQ Assay, a bias-controlled multiplex PCR, was used to amplify TCRbeta CDR3 regions from genomic DNA. Processing in the source paper ran as follows. Nucleated cell counts per sample were estimated from amplification of reference gene primers within the assay. To quantify the absolute abundance of each unique TCRbeta CDR3 rearrangement, sequence reads were collapsed and filtered. For each sample, productive Simpson clonality was calculated as the square root of Simpson's diversity index over productive rearrangements. This is the immuneACCESS table as TCRdb keeps it, with only in-frame sequences that have V and J called. A part of the clones is gone; compared with another copy, unresolved V genes explain less than half, and the rest is unexplained. From that table come the V and J calls and clone size; the DNA was used to work out D and trimming. In this sample the table shows tens of thousands of clones, 65% to 90% of which occur a single time. Together, the top ten hold about 40% of the sample.

Each collaborating institution followed its own protocols to collect whole blood in K2EDTA tubes. Collaborator samples were shipped for TCRbeta analysis as frozen whole blood, isolated PBMCs, or DNA extracted from either sample type. This specimen belongs to a study of blood T cell repertoires in COVID-19 (dated by TCRdb to 2020 to 2021). Turning to the overall study: Collaborator samples came from the United States, Italy and Spain and covered acute and convalescent phases of COVID-19. The prospective study material was composed of cDNA or gDNA derived from T cells, B-cell-depleted T cells, or PBMCs. The dataset comprised deeply sampled blood TCRbeta repertoires from subjects exposed to, actively infected with, or recovered from COVID-19. The repertoires were released in a freely available public database meant as a resource for research on the immune response to SARS-CoV-2. The samples were drawn from the first 160 participants of the ongoing ImmuneRACE study and from 950 to 1,500 subjects provided by 6 global collaborators. A de-identified subject ID, COVID-19 status, age in years and sex were almost always included in the sample metadata. Where available, HLA class I and class II types were obtained from metadata supplied by the sample provider rather than from assay-based typing.

Overall study results and their limits: The quantity of clinical and demographic metadata differed by source and by participant and was supplied without curation.

Trimming accounts for 4 bases at V and 0 bases at J, while the number of junction bases matched to no gene is 1. The CDR3 starts with the cysteine, ends with the phenylalanine, and has 14 residues. The read is trimmed to its CDR3 DNA, 42 bases read in frame from base 1. Reading the germline V gene gives CDR1 KGHSH and CDR2 LQKENI. The V and J segments used are TRBV18 and TRBJ2-3, with 7 bases in between that match TRBD1. The source is a man older than 75 with acute or convalescent COVID-19. The sequenced sample was peripheral blood. CDR3 region: CASSLGQSTDTQYF. DNA sequence: TGTGCCAGCTCACTGGGACAGAGCACAGATACGCAGTATTTT. The full variable domain, completed from the reference TRBV18 and TRBJ2-3 proteins outside the CDR3, reads NAGVMQNPRHLVRRRGQEARLRCSPMKGHSHVYWYRQLPEEGLKFMVYLQKENIIDESGMPKERFSAEFPKEGPSILRIQQVVRGDSAAYFCASSLGQSTDTQYFGPGTRLTVL.